This TCR beta chain was found in a study of blood T cell repertoires in COVID-19. Background on the study: There were acute and convalescent COVID-19 samples, and they came from the United States, Italy and Spain. The analysed material was cDNA or gDNA that came from T cells, B-cell-depleted T cells, or PBMCs.

Authors' methods: Amplifying reference gene primers gave estimates of nucleated cell counts. TCRdb's table, derived via immunoSEQ multiplex PCR, lists solely in-frame clones and lacks some. V and J calls and clone size are copied from that table; D and trimming were computed from the DNA. The top ten hold about 1.6% of the sample, which has hundreds of thousands of clones, around 87% seen once. The V gene's germline CDR1 is MGHRA and CDR2 YSYEKL. Losses at the gene ends were 3 bases for V and 4 bases for J; bases not matched to a gene: 8. The CDR3 extends over 16 amino acids. The origin of this receptor is a woman in her thirties or forties who had recovered from COVID-19. This chain joins TRBV4-1 and TRBJ1-4; 7 nucleotides align to TRBD1. What was sequenced was peripheral blood. Here the CDR3 reads CASSQRPGQRNEKLFF. The CDR3 bases are TGCGCCAGCAGCCAGCGACCGGGACAGCGTAATGAAAAACTGTTTTTT.